These 30 T cell receptor beta chains came from one sample sequenced in a study of Graves' ophthalmopathy and Graves' hyperthyroidism. Amplified material comprised TCR beta CDR3 regions derived from RNA transcripts. HTBI-primed first-round RT-PCR preceded second-round multiplex PCR. TCRdb reprocessed the multiplex PCR reads with MiXCR, giving one entry per CDR3 protein. The table has 200,000 to 250,000 distinct CDR3 sequences, under 25% seen once. Sequencing was done on a sample of peripheral blood. The receptors here all came from a woman aged 50 to 60 with Graves' ophthalmopathy.

CDR3 loop: CASSPETGPSIQYF. For the CDR3, the DNA is TGTGCCAGCTCACCCGAGACAGGGCCTAGCATTCAGTACTTC. This chain links TRBV18 with TRBJ2-4, with 7 bases identical to TRBD1. This CDR3 has 14 amino acids. Germline V lookup: CDR1 KGHSH, CDR2 LQKENI. The V segment lost 3 bases and the J segment 9 bases; nucleotides outside the gene matches: 8.

J is TRBJ2-5 and V is TRBV20-1; 7 positions match TRBD2. The CDR3 is 13 residues long. In germline, CDR1 is DFQATT, CDR2 SNEGSKA (reference sequence). V lost 0 bases, J lost 4 bases, and 2 bases stayed unmatched. DNA for the CDR3: TGCAGTGCTAGAGATGTAGCGGGAGAGACCCAGTACTTC. Its translation is CSARDVAGETQYF.

This clonotype was seen ten or more times. The V call is TRBV18, the J call TRBJ1-2; perhaps TRBD1 as D (5 bases). This CDR3 has 13 amino acids. Trimming removed 3 bases at V and 7 bases at J, with 12 bases between. Germline lookup yields CDR1 KGHSH and CDR2 LQKENI. The CDR3 DNA is TGTGCCAGCTCACCGCGGGACTACCCTGGCTACACCTTC. This encodes CASSPRDYPGYTF.

The sample holds many counts of this clonotype. The chain has TRBV7-2 and TRBJ2-5; D call uncertain. V lost 3 bases and J lost 0, with 8 bases in between. Per germline, CDR1 SGHTA and CDR2 FQGNSA. This CDR3 has 14 residues. This chain's CDR3 is CASSLDQNQETQYF. The CDR3 bases are TGTGCCAGCAGCTTGGACCAAAACCAAGAGACCCAGTACTTC.

This clonotype was counted at least ten times. The chain joins TRBV29-1 to TRBJ2-4; TRBD2 aligns across 10 bases. With 1 base clipped from V and 2 bases from J, the junction kept 5 bases outside the gene matches. Germline V CDR1 and CDR2: SQVTM, ANQGSEA. This CDR3 is built from 16 residues. CDR3 bases: TGCAGCGTTGAAGTCATAGCGGGAGGTCCCAAAAACATTCAGTACTTC. It translates to CSVEVIAGGPKNIQYF.

This clonotype was picked up many times. The V gene is TRBV12-3 or TRBV12-4, the J gene TRBJ1-1, with a weak D call TRBD1 (6 bases). With 5 bases removed from V and 1 base from J, the gap between germline ends came to 11 bases. The CDR3 totals 14 residues. CDR3 sequence: CASSPTGSNTEAFF. In DNA form, the CDR3 reads TGTGCCAGCAGTCCGACAGGTTCGAACACTGAAGCTTTCTTT.

This clonotype has just a few counts. A much larger clone differs from this one at a single base, so this may be a read error. The chain recombines TRBV28 with TRBJ2-7; D remains ambiguous. V was pared by 4 bases and J by 2 bases, with 12 bases between. Germline assignment: CDR1 MDHEN and CDR2 SYDVKM. CDR3 size: 14 residues. CDR3: CASSYIHTTYEQYF. The DNA of the CDR3 is TGTGCCAGCAGTTACATCCACACGACCTACGAGCAGTACTTC.

Ten or more counts support this clonotype. This chain joins TRBV6-5 and TRBJ2-7, with 8 bases fitting TRBD2. In germline, CDR1 is MNHEY, CDR2 SVGAGI. J was trimmed by 4 bases and V by 0 bases; bases with no gene match: 5. The CDR3 loop spans 15 amino acids. The CDR3 DNA sequence: TGTGCCAGCAGTTACTCGGGACTAGGTACTTACGAGCAGTACTTC. This codes for CASSYSGLGTYEQYF.

This rearrangement joins TRBV20-1 to TRBJ2-7, with TRBD2 identical over 13 bases. Germline V gene sequence: CDR1 DFQATT, CDR2 SNEGSKA (reference sequence). Unmatched junction bases numbered 5, after V lost 3 bases and J lost 3 bases. The CDR3 has 15 amino acids. The CDR3 bases are TGCAGTGCTAGGGAACTAGCGGGAGGGATCTACGAGCAGTACTTC. It codes for CSARELAGGIYEQYF.

This clonotype was counted at least ten times. The chain combines TRBV9 with TRBJ2-5, with 8 bases matching TRBD1. Germline V lookup: CDR1 SGDLS, CDR2 YYNGEE. V lost 1 base, J lost 6 bases, and 8 bases stayed unmatched. CDR3 size: 15 residues. Here the CDR3 reads CASSVTTGEYQTQYF. The CDR3 DNA is TGTGCCAGCAGCGTAACGACAGGGGAGTATCAGACCCAGTACTTC.

Ten or more counts support this clonotype. CDR3 in DNA: TGTGCCAGCAGCCGCCAGGGCCCAGAGACCCAGTACTTC. Translating gives CASSRQGPETQYF. J is TRBJ2-5 and V is TRBV6-2 or TRBV6-3; TRBD1 is a possible D gene (5 bases). The CDR3 extends over 13 amino acids. The ends were cut back, 6 bases at V and 4 bases at J, with 12 bases in the middle. Germline V CDR1 and CDR2: MNHEY, SVGEGT.

With respect to this clonotype: Possible read error: a much larger clone is one base away. The chain uses TRBV24-1 and TRBJ2-7, with D possibly matching TRBD2 (5 bases). This CDR3 is built from 13 residues. From germline, CDR1 is KGHDR and CDR2 SFDVKD. CDR3 in DNA: TGTGCCGCCAGTGTAACGGGAAGCTACGAGCAGTACTTC. It specifies CAASVTGSYEQYF.

This clonotype was seen many times. The chain uses TRBV2 and TRBJ2-7; 11 bases are shared with TRBD2. Germline V CDR1 and CDR2: SNHLY, FYNNEI. Unmatched junction bases numbered 9, after V lost 0 bases and J lost 2 bases. The CDR3 runs to 18 residues. The CDR3 bases are TGTGCCAGCAGTGAAGCGTGGCTAGCGGGAGGACGGGCCTACGAGCAGTACTTC. Protein product: CASSEAWLAGGRAYEQYF. The variable domain in full, with the rest retrieved from reference TRBV2 and TRBJ2-7, is EPEVTQTPSHQVTQMGQEVILRCVPISNHLYFYWYRQILGQKVEFLVSFYNNEISEKSEIFDDQFSVERPDGSNFTLKIRSTKLEDSAMYFCASSEAWLAGGRAYEQYFGPGTRLTVT.

The chain is built from TRBV27 and TRBJ1-1; D may be TRBD1 (6 bases). The CDR3 sequence is 16 residues long. The germline V gene encodes CDR1 MNHEY and CDR2 SMNVEV (reference sequence). Trimming removed 7 bases at V and 0 bases at J, with 18 bases between. The DNA of the CDR3 is TGTGCCAGCATCGGGGCAGGGGACGACATGAACACTGAAGCTTTCTTT. This codes for CASIGAGDDMNTEAFF.

The chain uses TRBV6-1 and TRBJ1-4, with TRBD1 identical over 9 bases. CDR3 length equals 15 residues. CDR1 and CDR2 (germline): MNHNS, SASEGT. Trimming took 6 bases from V and 5 from J; bases not matched to a gene: 7. CDR3 in amino acids: CASRLLGTGNEKLFF. DNA for the CDR3: TGTGCCAGCAGGCTACTAGGGACAGGGAATGAAAAACTGTTTTTT.

This clonotype was detected ten times or more. A junction end diverges from the germline sequence, so it may reflect a read error. This chain links TRBV10-2 with TRBJ1-2, with unresolved D. Germline V gives CDR1 WSHSY, CDR2 SAAADI. The CDR3 runs to 16 residues. This CDR3 is CVSSDHVVGGKYGYTF. CDR3 in DNA: TGCGTCAGCAGTGACCATGTAGTGGGCGGTAAATATGGCTACACCTTC.

This clonotype has ten or more counts. V and J are TRBV11-2 and TRBJ2-7; D unclear. V lost 1 base, J lost 3 bases, and 22 bases lay in between. Germline CDR1 SGHAT, CDR2 FQNNGV. This CDR3 spans 18 amino acids. DNA for the CDR3: TGTGCCAGCAGCTTAGTATCTTTGACAACTAATCGCGTCTACGAGCAGTACTTC. Its translation: CASSLVSLTTNRVYEQYF.

This chain links TRBV6-1 with TRBJ1-2; D gene unclear. With 8 bases removed from V and 0 bases from J, the gap between germline ends came to 10 bases. Germline V gives CDR1 MNHNS, CDR2 SASEGT. This CDR3 has 13 amino acids. In nucleotides, the CDR3 is TGTGCCAGCGGTGGGAGATCTAACTATGGCTACACCTTC. Its translation: CASGGRSNYGYTF.

This clonotype has ten or more counts. J is TRBJ1-6 and V is TRBV7-3; D not certain. Trimming took 5 bases from V and 7 from J, leaving 12 bases between them. CDR3 size: 14 residues. From germline, CDR1 is SGHTA and CDR2 FQGTGA. In DNA, the CDR3 is TGTGCCAGCAGCCAAGGGTGGCAGAATTCACCCCTCCACTTT. Protein sequence: CASSQGWQNSPLHF.

The chain links TRBV18 to TRBJ1-1, with 9 bases identical to TRBD1. V was pared by 8 bases and J by 7 bases, with 8 bases of the junction left unmatched. Germline V lookup: CDR1 KGHSH, CDR2 LQKENI. The CDR3 length is 13 residues. DNA of the CDR3: TGTGCCAGCGCGCCACAGGGGGCCCTTGAAGCTTTCTTT. It yields the protein CASAPQGALEAFF.

Ten or more counts support this clonotype. The V call is TRBV19, the J call TRBJ2-4, with 7 bases fitting TRBD1. With V trimmed by 4 bases and J by 0 bases, 6 bases remained unmatched. CDR3 size: 16 residues. Germline V gene sequence: CDR1 LNHDA, CDR2 SQIVND (reference sequence). CDR3 amino acids: CASSTGQTIAKNIQYF. The CDR3 DNA reads as TGTGCCAGTAGTACGGGACAGACCATAGCCAAAAACATTCAGTACTTC.

V usage is TRBV3-1 and J usage is TRBJ1-6; the D is unclear. CDR3 size: 15 residues. Trimming took off 2 bases at V and 4 bases at J, with 9 bases between the two ends. Germline CDR1 reads LGHDT; CDR2 reads YNNKEL (reference sequence). The CDR3 reads CASSQRGEYNSPLHF. The CDR3 coding sequence is TGTGCCAGCAGCCAACGCGGGGAATATAATTCACCCCTCCACTTT. Supplemented by reference TRBV3-1 and TRBJ1-6, the full variable domain reads DTAVSQTPKYLVTQMGNDKSIKCEQNLGHDTMYWYKQDSKKFLKIMFSYNNKELIINETVPNRFSPKSPDKAHLNLHINSLELGDSAVYFCASSQRGEYNSPLHFGNGTRLTVT.

CDR3 DNA: TGTGCCAGCAATACCGCCACAGACAGCTACGAGCAGTACTTC. This sequence encodes CASNTATDSYEQYF. This chain joins TRBV28 and TRBJ2-7, with D possibly matching TRBD1 (5 bases). Germline V gene lookup returns CDR1 MDHEN and CDR2 SYDVKM. CDR3 length: 14 amino acids. Deletions cut 7 bases from V and 3 bases from J, with 16 bases between.

This clonotype has at least ten counts. The CDR3 DNA is TGTGCCAGCAGCTTTGGAATTAGGTCCTACGAGCAGTACTTC. Translating gives CASSFGIRSYEQYF. J is TRBJ2-7 and V is TRBV11-2; D is uncertain. The CDR3 is 14 amino acids. The ends were cut back, 3 bases at V and 1 base at J, with 10 bases in the middle. Germline V gene lookup returns CDR1 SGHAT and CDR2 FQNNGV.

V is TRBV7-9 and J is TRBJ2-5, with 8 bases identical to TRBD2. V lost 6 bases and J lost 4; bases outside the gene matches: 7. Looked up from germline, CDR1 is SEHNR and CDR2 is FQNEAQ (reference sequence). The CDR3 loop spans 14 amino acids. The CDR3 region is CASRPGLGAETQYF. The DNA of the CDR3 is TGTGCCAGCAGGCCGGGACTAGGGGCAGAGACCCAGTACTTC.

This clonotype was seen repeatedly, ten times or more. The V call is TRBV20-1, the J call TRBJ1-2, with D possibly TRBD1 on 5 matching bases. The CDR3 consists of 13 residues. Germline V gives CDR1 DFQATT, CDR2 SNEGSKA (reference sequence). V dropped 5 bases and J dropped 5 bases, with 15 bases sitting between them. CDR3 nucleotide sequence: TGCAGTGCTCGGGACTTCTCCGGGTATGGCTACACCTTC. Its protein product is CSARDFSGYGYTF.

Ten or more counts support this clonotype. V is TRBV12-3 or TRBV12-4 and J is TRBJ1-2; TRBD1 is a possible D gene (5 bases). Trimming took 6 bases from V and 4 from J, leaving 12 bases between them. This CDR3 contains 13 residues. CDR3 in amino acids: CASRTAPSYGYTF. CDR3 DNA sequence: TGTGCCAGCAGGACAGCTCCCTCCTATGGCTACACCTTC.

The CDR3 coding sequence is TGCAGCGTTGGGGACAGGGGGCCTCTGGGCACCGGGGAGCTGTTTTTT. Encoded protein: CSVGDRGPLGTGELFF. The chain couples TRBV29-1 to TRBJ2-2, with 12 positions matching TRBD1. CDR3 size: 16 residues. J was trimmed by 4 bases and V by 4 bases; bases with no gene match: 7. CDR1 and CDR2 from the germline V gene are SQVTM and ANQGSEA.

In this sample, this clonotype turned up many times. V usage is TRBV3-1 and J usage is TRBJ2-7; possible D gene TRBD2, 5 bases. The CDR3 contains 15 residues. The V end lost 1 base, the J end lost 5 bases, and 15 bases lay between the germline ends. Germline assignment: CDR1 LGHDT and CDR2 YNNKEL (reference sequence). Here the CDR3 DNA reads TGTGCCAGCAGCCAAGGTGGACTCCAAATCAACGAGCAGTACTTC. This translates into CASSQGGLQINEQYF.

This clonotype occurred many times. This chain joins TRBV29-1 and TRBJ1-1; D ambiguous. Trimming stripped 4 bases from V and 3 bases from J, with 12 bases between. Germline V gene sequence: CDR1 SQVTM, CDR2 ANQGSEA. CDR3 length: 13 amino acids. CDR3 sequence reads: CSVAVRGDTEAFF. The CDR3 DNA reads TGCAGCGTTGCGGTCCGGGGAGACACTGAAGCTTTCTTT.